Following are 29 T cell receptor beta chains from one sample sequenced in a study of blood T cell repertoires in COVID-19. TCRdb's copy holds only in-frame clones and misses some; the assay was immunoSEQ multiplex PCR. Here the sample spans about 150,000 clones, about 89% being singletons. The specimen sequenced was peripheral blood. The receptors here all came from a man in his 60s with active or convalescent COVID-19.

V gene TRBV29-1 combines with J gene TRBJ1-2; 10 bases line up with TRBD1. CDR3 length: 15 residues. CDR1 and CDR2 from the germline V gene are SQVTM and ANQGSEA. Trimming removed 6 bases from V and 4 bases from J; junction bases left unmatched: 11. The CDR3 sequence: CSVPRDRGPGYGYTF. Here the CDR3 DNA reads TGCAGCGTCCCCAGAGACAGGGGGCCGGGCTATGGCTACACCTTC.

The chain is built from TRBV18 and TRBJ1-1; D remains ambiguous. CDR1 and CDR2 (germline): KGHSH, LQKENI. The CDR3 extends over 13 amino acids. V shed 6 bases and J shed 3 bases, with 11 bases lying between them. CDR3: CASSTDYDTEAFF. The CDR3 DNA sequence: TGTGCCAGCTCCACGGACTATGACACTGAAGCTTTCTTT.

The sample holds a few counts of this clone. The rearrangement joins TRBV7-9 to TRBJ2-2, with TRBD1 matching 11 bases. This CDR3 has 16 amino acids. CDR1 is SEHNR and CDR2 is FQNEAQ in the germline V gene (reference sequence). V dropped 1 base and J dropped 5; count of bases not matched to a gene: 3. The CDR3 protein is CASSLGTGGYTGELFF. CDR3 coding DNA: TGTGCCAGCAGCTTAGGGACAGGGGGCTATACCGGGGAGCTGTTTTTT.

The V and J genes are TRBV20-1 and TRBJ1-5, with no clear D. The CDR3 consists of 11 residues. The germline V gene has CDR1 DFQATT and CDR2 SNEGSKA (reference sequence). V lost 1 base, J lost 11 bases, and 9 bases lay in between. The CDR3 protein is CSARVLSAQHF. CDR3 DNA sequence: TGCAGTGCTAGAGTCTTGTCAGCCCAGCATTTT.

This chain uses TRBV7-3 with TRBJ2-1; D gene unclear. Germline CDR1 reads SGHTA; CDR2 reads FQGTGA. This CDR3 has 13 amino acids. The V and J ends lost 5 bases and 5 bases respectively, with 10 bases between them. The CDR3 loop reads CASSLTEHNEQFF. CDR3 nucleotides: TGTGCCAGCAGCCTTACCGAGCACAATGAGCAGTTCTTC.

The chain carries TRBV5-1 and TRBJ1-2; D may be TRBD1 (5 bases). The CDR3 is made up of 14 amino acids. Germline CDR1 reads SGHRS; CDR2 reads YFSETQ. The V end lost 0 bases, the J end lost 1 base, and 7 bases lay between the germline ends. DNA for the CDR3: TGCGCCAGCAGCTTGGGACAGATTAACTATGGCTACACCTTC. It yields the protein CASSLGQINYGYTF.

This sequence joins TRBV6-5 and TRBJ1-4, with D perhaps TRBD1 (5 bases). Trimming removed 2 bases from V and 7 bases from J, with 17 bases in between. Germline CDR1 and CDR2: MNHEY and SVGAGI. The CDR3 runs to 16 residues. CDR3 sequence (DNA): TGTGCCAGCAGTTACGGGCAGGGTAGATTTCGTGAAAAACTGTTTTTT. The encoded protein is CASSYGQGRFREKLFF.

The chain uses TRBV30 and TRBJ2-7, with a possible D match to TRBD1 (6 bases). Germline V gene lookup returns CDR1 GTSNPN and CDR2 SVGIG (reference sequence). The CDR3 extends over 17 amino acids. V was trimmed by 2 bases and J by 4 bases, leaving 24 bases between them. CDR3 DNA sequence: TGTGCCTGGAGTCTCCCCGTGGGTGGGACAATCCAGTACGAGCAGTACTTC. It is translated as CAWSLPVGGTIQYEQYF.

Concerning this clone: A read error may produce the germline difference seen at one junction end. The chain links TRBV25-1 to TRBJ1-3, with D possibly matching TRBD1 (6 bases). The CDR3 is made up of 12 amino acids. In germline, CDR1 is MGHDK, CDR2 SYGVNS. The CDR3 sequence is CASSAQGLPADF. The CDR3, as DNA: TGTGCCAGCAGTGCACAGGGCCTACCGGCAGATTTT.

The chain employs TRBV7-3 and TRBJ2-3, with 7 positions matching TRBD2. The germline gives CDR1 SGHTA, CDR2 FQGTGA. This CDR3 region has 16 residues. After removal of 0 bases from V and 2 bases from J, the junction contained 5 bases not matched to a gene. DNA of the CDR3: TGTGCCAGCAGCTTAACGCCCCTAGCGGACACAGATACGCAGTATTTT. Translating gives CASSLTPLADTDTQYF.

The chain recombines TRBV19 with TRBJ2-1, with 9 bases matching TRBD2. This CDR3 spans 15 amino acids. V trimming: 8 bases; J trimming: 0 bases; junction bases outside the gene matches: 5. The germline V gene encodes CDR1 LNHDA and CDR2 SQIVND (reference sequence). CDR3 coding DNA: TGTGCCAGTGCAAAAGCGGGGGGCTCCTACAATGAGCAGTTCTTC. Translating gives CASAKAGGSYNEQFF.

This chain connects TRBV5-1 to TRBJ2-1; 11 bases map to TRBD2. With 0 bases clipped from V and 4 bases from J, the junction kept 0 bases outside the gene matches. Germline V CDR1 and CDR2: SGHRS, YFSETQ. The CDR3 is 15 amino acids. Here the CDR3 reads CASSLGLAGYNEQFF. The DNA of the CDR3 is TGCGCCAGCAGCTTGGGACTAGCGGGATACAATGAGCAGTTCTTC.

This chain joins TRBV13 and TRBJ2-1, with TRBD2 matching 7 bases. The CDR3 length is 17 residues. V trimming: 5 bases; J trimming: 1 base; junction bases outside the gene matches: 11. Germline-derived CDR1 and CDR2 are PRHDT and FYEKMQ (reference sequence). The CDR3 nucleotides are TGTGCCAGCAGCCCGTCCGGGACTACGCGATCCTACAATGAGCAGTTCTTC. This gives the protein CASSPSGTTRSYNEQFF. Based on the CDR3 plus reference TRBV13 and TRBJ2-1, the full variable domain is AAGVIQSPRHLIKEKRETATLKCYPIPRHDTVYWYQQGPGQDPQFLISFYEKMQSDKGSIPDRFSAQQFSDYHSELNMSSLELGDSALYFCASSPSGTTRSYNEQFFGPGTRLTVL.

DNA for the CDR3: TGTGCCAGCAGCCAAGAGAGCCCCGAGTCCGCCCCCACCCGGAGGAGGCCTTACAATGAGCAGTTCTTC. Its translation: CASSQESPESAPTRRRPYNEQFF. This chain uses TRBV14 with TRBJ2-1; D is possibly TRBD2 (5 bases). The CDR3 covers 23 residues. The V and J ends lost 0 bases and 4 bases respectively, with 34 bases between them. Per germline, CDR1 SGHDN and CDR2 FVKESK.

The CDR3, as DNA: TGTGCCAGCACTCCTAGCACACCTCCAGAGACCCAGTACTTC. It specifies CASTPSTPPETQYF. The J gene is TRBJ2-5, the V gene TRBV3-1 (or the pseudogene TRBV3-2); D is perhaps TRBD2 (5 bases). The length of the CDR3 is 14 residues. V gave up 7 bases and J gave up 4 bases, with 16 bases separating them. Per the germline V gene, CDR1 is LGHDT and CDR2 is YNNKEL (reference sequence).

This clone was detected once. The chain joins TRBV5-1 to TRBJ1-1, with D possibly TRBD1 on 5 matching bases. The CDR3 length is 14 residues. V was pared by 0 bases and J by 6 bases, with 12 bases between. Germline-derived CDR1 and CDR2 are SGHRS and YFSETQ. The CDR3: CASSLVSQGPEAFF. The DNA of the CDR3 is TGCGCCAGCAGCTTGGTATCCCAGGGCCCTGAAGCTTTCTTT.

The chain recombines TRBV11-2 with TRBJ1-1, with unresolved D. Trimming took 5 bases from V and 7 from J, leaving 11 bases between them. From germline, CDR1 is SGHAT and CDR2 FQNNGV. The CDR3 covers 12 residues. The DNA for the CDR3 is TGTGCCAGCAGCCTACGGGTAAATGAAGCTTTCTTT. It encodes CASSLRVNEAFF.

This clone has just a few counts. This chain uses TRBV24-1 with TRBJ2-3, with D hard to call. The V and J ends lost 2 bases and 1 base respectively, with 6 bases between them. There are 14 residues in the CDR3. CDR1 and CDR2 (germline): KGHDR, SFDVKD. Here the CDR3 DNA reads TGTGCCACCAGTGATTCACACCGCACAGATACGCAGTATTTT. It yields the protein CATSDSHRTDTQYF.

This clone was seen a single time. The V and J genes are TRBV21-1 and TRBJ1-6; TRBD1 was called by the table and not checked on the DNA. TRBV21-1 corresponds to a pseudogene. The CDR3 consists of 15 residues. The CDR3 region is CASRWPGVINSPLHF. CDR3 DNA: TGTGCCAGCAGGTGGCCAGGGGTTATCAATTCACCCCTCCACTTT.

This rearrangement joins TRBV6-5 to TRBJ1-5; the D gene is possibly TRBD1 (6 bases). The CDR3 extends over 15 amino acids. CDR1 and CDR2 from the germline V gene are MNHEY and SVGAGI. Trimming pared 0 bases from V and 3 bases from J, leaving 9 bases between. The DNA for the CDR3 is TGTGCCAGCAGTTACTCGGGACACCCCAATCAGCCCCAGCATTTT. Amino acid sequence: CASSYSGHPNQPQHF.

The chain has TRBV4-1 and TRBJ1-1, with D maybe TRBD1 (6 bases). Germline CDR1 MGHRA, CDR2 YSYEKL. The CDR3 is made up of 15 amino acids. V was cut by 1 base and J by 7 bases, with 16 bases left in between. The CDR3, as DNA: TGCGCCAGCAGCCAAGCCCGACAGGTGATCGGTGAAGCTTTCTTT. This gives the protein CASSQARQVIGEAFF.

The rearrangement links TRBV28 to TRBJ2-7; D may be TRBD2 (5 bases). V lost 4 bases and J 2 bases, leaving 12 bases between the germline ends. Germline CDR1 reads MDHEN; CDR2 reads SYDVKM. The CDR3 length is 14 residues. The CDR3 coding sequence is TGTGCCAGCAGTTCCTATCGGACTGCCTACGAGCAGTACTTC. Amino acids: CASSSYRTAYEQYF.

The genes are TRBV3-1 (or the pseudogene TRBV3-2) and TRBJ2-1; the match to TRBD2 covers 7 bases. V lost 3 bases to trimming and J lost 0 bases; unmatched junction nucleotides: 11. The germline V gene encodes CDR1 LGHDT and CDR2 YNNKEL (reference sequence). The CDR3 is made up of 18 amino acids. The CDR3 reads CASSHPQAAGNSYNEQFF. As DNA, the CDR3 is TGTGCCAGCAGCCACCCACAAGCAGCGGGGAACTCCTACAATGAGCAGTTCTTC.

This chain links TRBV18 with TRBJ1-2, with TRBD1 as a possible D gene (5 bases). The CDR3 length is 14 residues. V gave up 6 bases and J gave up 4 bases, with 15 bases separating them. Germline-derived CDR1 and CDR2 are KGHSH and LQKENI. The CDR3 DNA reads as TGTGCCAGCTCCCACGCGACAGACAGCTATGGCTACACCTTC. As protein: CASSHATDSYGYTF.

The gene calls are TRBV19 and TRBJ1-1; D gene ambiguous. The V and J ends lost 6 bases and 1 base respectively, with 12 bases between them. This CDR3 has 14 amino acids. The germline CDR1 and CDR2 sequences are LNHDA and SQIVND (reference sequence). Here the CDR3 reads CASSLRRGNTEAFF. The CDR3 DNA sequence: TGTGCCAGTAGCCTGCGGCGCGGGAACACTGAAGCTTTCTTT.

This sequence joins TRBV7-9 and TRBJ2-2; D is possibly TRBD1 (5 bases). V was pared by 7 bases and J by 4 bases, with 16 bases between. The CDR3 is made up of 15 amino acids. Germline CDR1 and CDR2: SEHNR and FQNEAQ (reference sequence). CDR3 DNA: TGTGCCAGCATGAGTGGGGCCCGTATCACCGGGGAGCTGTTTTTT. Its protein is CASMSGARITGELFF.

This rearrangement joins TRBV7-2 to TRBJ2-3; possible D gene TRBD2, 7 bases. The CDR3 consists of 16 residues. Trimming took off 3 bases at V and 0 bases at J, with 13 bases between the two ends. Germline V gene data show CDR1 as SGHTA and CDR2 as FQGNSA. The CDR3, as DNA: TGTGCCAGCAGCTTTGGACTAGGGGGGAGCACAGATACGCAGTATTTT. This translates into CASSFGLGGSTDTQYF.

The chain has TRBV12-3 or TRBV12-4 and TRBJ1-2, with unresolved D. V lost 6 bases to trimming and J lost 5 bases, with 13 bases between them. This CDR3 comprises 13 residues. The CDR3 sequence: CASSSGILYGYTF. For the CDR3, the DNA is TGTGCCAGCAGCTCCGGGATCCTATATGGCTACACCTTC.

V is TRBV6-5 and J is TRBJ1-2; weak D call: TRBD1 (5 bases). Germline V lookup: CDR1 MNHEY, CDR2 SVGAGI. CDR3 size: 15 residues. Trimming removed 2 bases from V and 3 bases from J, with 13 bases in between. The CDR3, as DNA: TGTGCCAGCAGTTACATACCAGGGCTTGACTATGGCTACACCTTC. Translating gives CASSYIPGLDYGYTF.